The 27 T cell receptor beta chains in this list originate from one sample, sequenced in a study of T cells in localized non-small cell lung cancer (dated by TCRdb to 2018 to 2020). Libraries came from the immunoSEQ multiplex PCR assay. TCRdb retrieved this table from immuneACCESS and kept in-frame rearrangements only. Not all clones are present; in checked studies, unresolved V genes account for under half, and no reason is known for the remainder. This sample lists more than 1,500 clones; just over 35% were detected once. The ten largest make up around 6.9% of the sample. Sequencing used lung tumor tissue, obtained before any cancer treatment. These receptors were collected from a female donor over 55 with stage I lung adenocarcinoma.

This clone was counted once. The chain uses TRBV18 and TRBJ1-2, with D possibly TRBD1 on 5 matching bases. The germline V gene encodes CDR1 KGHSH and CDR2 LQKENI. The CDR3 is 15 residues long. Trimming stripped 1 base from V and 3 bases from J, with 12 bases between. Written as DNA, the CDR3 is TGTGCCAGCTCACCACGGGGGGACTCTCACTATGGCTACACCTTC. Translating it yields CASSPRGDSHYGYTF.

The CDR3 coding sequence is TGCGCCAGCAGCTCCGGGACAGGGATAAGTTGGGAGCAGTACTTC. Residues: CASSSGTGISWEQYF. The gene calls are TRBV5-1 and TRBJ2-7; 9 positions agree with TRBD1. The J segment lost 7 bases and the V segment lost 3 bases, leaving 11 bases of the junction unmatched. The CDR3 is made up of 15 amino acids. Germline values: CDR1 SGHRS, CDR2 YFSETQ.

The rearrangement uses TRBV19 and TRBJ2-6; D gene uncertain. This CDR3 region has 15 residues. CDR1 is LNHDA and CDR2 is SQIVND in the germline V gene (reference sequence). The V end lost 2 bases, the J end lost 2 bases, and 7 bases lay between the germline ends. CDR3 nucleotides: TGTGCCAGTAGTATACAGGAAACTGGGGCCAACGTCCTGACTTTC. Translating gives CASSIQETGANVLTF.

Judged by abundance, this clone is medium-sized. The V gene is TRBV11-3, the J gene TRBJ1-5; D is ambiguous. The length of the CDR3 is 15 residues. In germline, CDR1 is SGHNT, CDR2 YENEEA. The V and J ends lost 5 bases and 0 bases respectively, with 11 bases between them. The CDR3 region is CASSPLMGSNQPQHF. The CDR3 nucleotides read TGTGCCAGCAGCCCATTAATGGGTAGCAATCAGCCCCAGCATTTT.

This clone came up once. The chain recombines TRBV18 with TRBJ2-3; 9 bases are shared with TRBD1. Losses at the gene ends were 9 bases for V and 3 bases for J; bases not matched to a gene: 7. This CDR3 has 14 residues. Germline V lookup: CDR1 KGHSH, CDR2 LQKENI. This chain's CDR3 is CASIQGAVTDTQYF. CDR3 sequence (DNA): TGTGCCAGTATACAGGGGGCAGTAACAGATACGCAGTATTTT.

The table lists this clone with a few counts. The rearrangement uses TRBV6-8 and TRBJ2-5, with D perhaps matching TRBD1 (5 bases). Between the trimmed V and J ends, which lost 2 bases and 7 bases, there was a span of 11 bases. This CDR3 region has 13 residues. The germline V gene has CDR1 MNHGY and CDR2 SAAAGT. CDR3: CASSYDWQGTQYF. DNA for the CDR3: TGTGCCAGCAGTTACGACTGGCAGGGGACCCAGTACTTC.

The chain combines TRBV19 with TRBJ2-7, with D perhaps matching TRBD1 (6 bases). This CDR3 contains 14 residues. CDR1 LNHDA and CDR2 SQIVND come from the germline V gene (reference sequence). V was trimmed by 2 bases and J by 3 bases, leaving 11 bases between them. DNA of the CDR3: TGTGCCAGTAGTATAACAGGGTCCCGCTACGAGCAGTACTTC. It translates to CASSITGSRYEQYF.

J is TRBJ2-5 and V is TRBV29-1, with TRBD2 matching 10 bases. The germline CDR1 and CDR2 sequences are SQVTM and ANQGSEA. Unmatched junction bases numbered 15, after V lost 2 bases and J lost 3 bases. CDR3 length: 18 amino acids. In nucleotides, the CDR3 is TGCAGCGTTGAATTGGGGTTAGCGGGGGGCGACAAGAAAGAGACCCAGTACTTC. Protein sequence: CSVELGLAGGDKKETQYF.

This clone was seen a handful of times. One end of the junction fails to match germline, which may point to a read error. The chain is built from TRBV6-8 and TRBJ1-1; 8 bases line up with TRBD1. The CDR3 sequence is 13 residues long. Germline lookup yields CDR1 MNHGY and CDR2 SAAAGT. DNA of the CDR3: TGTGCCATCAGTGGGACAGGGAACACTGAAGCTTTCTTT. Translating it yields CAISGTGNTEAFF.

The gene calls are TRBV19 and TRBJ2-7; 7 bases are a match to TRBD1. The germline V gene encodes CDR1 LNHDA and CDR2 SQIVND (reference sequence). This CDR3 comprises 14 residues. V lost 8 bases to trimming and J lost 2 bases; unmatched junction nucleotides: 9. The CDR3 nucleotides are TGTGCCAGTTCCTTAGAGGGGGCTCCCTACGAGCAGTACTTC. Translating gives CASSLEGAPYEQYF.

This clone is categorized as medium-sized. The chain recombines TRBV11-3 with TRBJ2-7; 8 bases agree with TRBD2. V was clipped by 4 bases and J by 5 bases; unmatched bases: 7. The CDR3 sequence is 14 residues long. Germline CDR1 reads SGHNT; CDR2 reads YENEEA. CDR3: CASSSTPGRDEQYF. The CDR3 DNA is TGTGCCAGCAGCTCGACCCCCGGGAGGGACGAGCAGTACTTC.

The rearrangement uses TRBV25-1 and TRBJ2-7; D might be TRBD1 (5 bases). CDR1 and CDR2 from the germline V gene are MGHDK and SYGVNS. V was cut by 1 base and J by 5 bases, with 15 bases left in between. The CDR3 spans 15 residues. The CDR3 nucleotides read TGTGCCAGCAGTGAATTCGTGGGGCAGAAGAACGAGCAGTACTTC. It specifies CASSEFVGQKNEQYF.

This clone was seen a few times. The V gene is TRBV6-8, the J gene TRBJ1-2; no firm D call. This CDR3 region has 13 residues. Trimming left V 5 bases short and J 10 bases short, with 17 bases between. Germline V gene data show CDR1 as MNHGY and CDR2 as SAAAGT. The CDR3 is CASSELIEVAYTF. CDR3 nucleotides: TGTGCCAGCAGTGAGCTGATCGAGGTAGCCTACACCTTC.

The CDR3, as DNA: TGTGCCAGCAGCCAAAACAGGGCACAAGGCTACACCTTC. Protein: CASSQNRAQGYTF. This chain joins TRBV14 and TRBJ1-2, with D perhaps matching TRBD1 (6 bases). Germline CDR1 and CDR2: SGHDN and FVKESK. The CDR3 loop spans 13 amino acids. V gave up 2 bases and J gave up 8 bases, with 12 bases separating them.

This clone was counted only a few times. V usage is TRBV7-8 and J usage is TRBJ2-7; the match to TRBD1 covers 7 bases. CDR1 is SGHVS and CDR2 is FQNEAQ in the germline V gene. Losses at the gene ends were 5 bases for V and 0 bases for J; bases not matched to a gene: 1. This CDR3 has 13 amino acids. The CDR3 nucleotides are TGTGCCAGCAGCCGGGACAGCTCCTACGAGCAGTACTTC. Protein product: CASSRDSSYEQYF. Full variable domain (outside the CDR3, taken from reference TRBV7-8 and TRBJ2-7): GAGVSQSPRYKVAKRGQDVALRCDPISGHVSLFWYQQALGQGPEFLTYFQNEAQLDKSGLPSDRFFAERPEGSVSTLKIQRTQQEDSAVYLCASSRDSSYEQYFGPGTRLTVT.

This rearrangement joins TRBV28 to TRBJ2-2; TRBD2 is a possible D gene (7 bases). Per germline, CDR1 MDHEN and CDR2 SYDVKM. The CDR3 is 17 amino acids. V gave up 5 bases and J gave up 0 bases, with 16 bases separating them. CDR3 coding DNA: TGTGCCAGCAGTCACCAGTCGGGGGGCCCGAACACCGGGGAGCTGTTTTTT. As protein: CASSHQSGGPNTGELFF.

This sequence joins TRBV14 and TRBJ1-1, with 7 nucleotides matching TRBD1. In germline, CDR1 is SGHDN, CDR2 FVKESK. The J segment lost 0 bases and the V segment lost 0 bases, leaving 13 bases of the junction unmatched. CDR3 length: 19 amino acids. The CDR3 DNA follows: TGTGCCAGCAGCCAAGAAATCAGAAAAAAGACAGGGCTGAACACTGAAGCTTTCTTT. Translated, it gives CASSQEIRKKTGLNTEAFF.

This rearrangement joins TRBV9 to TRBJ1-3, with TRBD1 identical over 8 bases. The junction had 4 bases not matched to a gene; V was cut back by 2 bases and J by 0 bases. The germline gives CDR1 SGDLS, CDR2 YYNGEE. The CDR3 is 16 amino acids. As DNA, the CDR3 is TGTGCCAGCAGCGTCCTCACAGGGGGCTCTGGAAACACCATATATTTT. It yields the protein CASSVLTGGSGNTIYF.

The chain links TRBV6-8 to TRBJ1-3; no firm D call. CDR3 size: 14 residues. V was cut by 5 bases and J by 3 bases, with 11 bases left in between. Germline assignment: CDR1 MNHGY and CDR2 SAAAGT. The CDR3 DNA follows: TGTGCCAGCAGTCCGATGGGGTATGGAAACACCATATATTTT. Translating it yields CASSPMGYGNTIYF.

This clone is labeled as medium-sized. The chain links TRBV6-7 to TRBJ2-1; 12 bases fit TRBD2. TRBV6-7 falls under the ORF class, with uncertain function. V dropped 0 bases and J dropped 10; count of bases not matched to a gene: 4. The CDR3 has 15 residues. For the CDR3, the DNA is TGTGCCAGCAGTTACTCGGGACTAGCGGGCAAAGAGCAGTTCTTC. Residues: CASSYSGLAGKEQFF.

This clone was seen just once. This sequence joins TRBV18 and TRBJ2-2; 13 nucleotides line up with TRBD2. V gave up 3 bases and J gave up 2 bases; unmatched junction bases: 6. Germline values: CDR1 KGHSH, CDR2 LQKENI. This CDR3 has 18 amino acids. The CDR3 DNA sequence: TGTGCCAGCTCACCGACCGGACTAGCGGGGGAAAACACCGGGGAGCTGTTTTTT. Translation gives CASSPTGLAGENTGELFF.

J is TRBJ2-7 and V is TRBV29-1, with D possibly TRBD1 on 6 matching bases. The ends were cut back, 7 bases at V and 2 bases at J, with 12 bases in the middle. This CDR3 has 12 residues. The germline V gene encodes CDR1 SQVTM and CDR2 ANQGSEA. The DNA for the CDR3 is TGCAGCGGATACAGGGAACCCTACGAGCAGTACTTC. This sequence encodes CSGYREPYEQYF.

This clone was counted between two and nine times. This chain joins TRBV2 and TRBJ2-2; 11 bases are shared with TRBD1. CDR1 SNHLY and CDR2 FYNNEI come from the germline V gene. With V trimmed by 7 bases and J by 3 bases, 7 bases remained unmatched. The CDR3 totals 16 residues. For the CDR3, the DNA is TGTGCCAGCACGGACAGGGGGCGCGGAGACACCGGGGAGCTGTTTTTT. Its translation: CASTDRGRGDTGELFF.

CDR3 sequence: CASTIAKNTEAFF. The CDR3 DNA reads as TGTGCCAGTACCATTGCGAAGAACACTGAAGCTTTCTTT. The V gene is TRBV19, the J gene TRBJ1-1; no clear D gene. CDR1 is LNHDA, CDR2 SQIVND, per germline (reference sequence). CDR3 length equals 13 residues. Trimming shortened V by 7 bases and J by 1 base, and 10 bases separated the two germline ends.

The chain couples TRBV30 to TRBJ2-7; D gene ambiguous. The germline V and J ends were trimmed by 0 bases and 9 bases, with 12 bases remaining between them. Germline V lookup: CDR1 GTSNPN, CDR2 SVGIG (reference sequence). The CDR3 spans 12 residues. The CDR3 region is CAWSVSQAGQYF. In DNA form, the CDR3 reads TGTGCCTGGAGTGTAAGCCAGGCAGGGCAGTACTTC.

In DNA, the CDR3 is TGCGCCAGCAGCTTGGAGGGCGGGAGTTTTCATGAGCAGTTCTTC. Its translation is CASSLEGGSFHEQFF. This rearrangement joins TRBV5-1 to TRBJ2-1; 7 bases map to TRBD2. Germline CDR1 is SGHRS and CDR2 is YFSETQ. The CDR3 length is 15 residues. The junction had 8 bases not matched to a gene; V was cut back by 0 bases and J by 8 bases.

By sample share, this clone is medium-sized. The chain links TRBV6-8 to TRBJ2-7; 9 bases line up with TRBD1. This CDR3 spans 13 amino acids. Trimming removed 10 bases from V and 3 bases from J; junction bases left unmatched: 7. Germline CDR1 reads MNHGY; CDR2 reads SAAAGT. CDR3 sequence (DNA): TGTGCCATCACAGGGGGCGATTTCTACGAGCAGTACTTC. Protein: CAITGGDFYEQYF.